This T cell receptor (beta chain) was sequenced during a study of cytomegalovirus exposure and HLA in healthy donors. General study findings and limits: A classifier reportedly called cytomegalovirus status with high sensitivity and specificity. A later analysis found first-cohort TCR clusters tended to co-occur in the approximately 110 validation repertoires. Rare sequences made up most TCRs, while some public TCRs were found in many donors.

As concerns this clone: Its antigen is still unknown.

Germline V gene sequence: CDR1 SGHRS, CDR2 YFSETQ. The germline V and J ends were trimmed by 2 bases and 4 bases, with 17 bases remaining between them. The CDR3 spans 16 residues. Data came from immunoSEQ multiplex PCR; TCRdb stores just in-frame clones and leaves some out. The repertoire holds about 140,000 clones, around 88% seen once, with approximately 8.5% in the top ten. Sequenced sample: PBMCs. This TCR was sampled from a woman younger than 30 in good health and CMV-seropositive. The chain links TRBV5-1 to TRBJ2-3; TRBD2 is a possible D gene (7 bases). The CDR3, as DNA: TGCGCCAGCAGCTTCTACGCAAGGGGGGGTTCAGATACGCAGTATTTT. Translation gives CASSFYARGGSDTQYF. Complete variable domain (other parts from reference TRBV5-1 and TRBJ2-3): KAGVTQTPRYLIKTRGQQVTLSCSPISGHRSVSWYQQTPGQGLQFLFEYFSETQRNKGNFPGRFSGRQFSNSRSEMNVSTLELGDSALYLCASSFYARGGSDTQYFGPGTRLTVL.